The 26 T cell receptor beta chains listed next were all sequenced from one sample in a study of CD8 T cells in Susac syndrome. With random hexamers, reverse transcription was performed on about 0.45 to 1 ug of RNA. TCRdb re-analysed the immunoSEQ multiplex PCR reads in MiXCR, keeping a single row per CDR3 protein. The data show 110,000 or so distinct CDR3 sequences, 90% to 95% seen once. Material: CD4+ T cells from PBMCs. These receptors originate from a human donor with multiple sclerosis.

The J gene is TRBJ1-2, the V gene TRBV6-1; D call uncertain. Germline values: CDR1 MNHNS, CDR2 SASEGT. With 5 bases removed from V and 3 bases from J, the gap between germline ends came to 19 bases. The CDR3 totals 16 residues. The CDR3 DNA is TGTGCCAGCAGTATGATGTCTCTGCTTGGGGACTATGGCTACACCTTC. It translates to CASSMMSLLGDYGYTF.

The count of this clonotype is one. The rearrangement links TRBV5-1 to TRBJ1-4; 8 nucleotides align to TRBD1. The CDR3 runs to 16 residues. Germline trimming cut 4 bases from V and 0 bases from J; bases unmatched to any gene: 5. The germline V gene has CDR1 SGHRS and CDR2 YFSETQ. CDR3 amino acids: CASSADRVATNEKLFF. CDR3 sequence (DNA): TGCGCCAGCAGCGCGGACAGGGTTGCAACTAATGAAAAACTGTTTTTT.

The chain carries TRBV6-6 and TRBJ1-3, with D perhaps TRBD1 (5 bases). Germline V gives CDR1 MNHNY, CDR2 SVGAGI (reference sequence). This CDR3 is 16 amino acids long. The V gene lost 7 bases and the J gene lost 0 bases, with 16 bases spanning the gap. CDR3 sequence (DNA): TGTGCCAGCACCCTAAGGGGTTCCAACTCTGGAAACACCATATATTTT. It encodes CASTLRGSNSGNTIYF.

The chain employs TRBV7-9 and TRBJ1-3, with 7 bases matching TRBD1. The CDR3 length is 16 residues. Germline CDR1 and CDR2: SEHNR and FQNEAQ (reference sequence). V gave up 2 bases and J gave up 0 bases; unmatched junction bases: 4. The CDR3 reads CASSLRTGVSGNTIYF. The DNA for the CDR3 is TGTGCCAGCAGCTTAAGGACAGGTGTCTCTGGAAACACCATATATTTT.

The rearrangement links TRBV5-1 to TRBJ2-7, with no clear D. V shed 0 bases and J shed 3 bases, with 10 bases lying between them. The CDR3 has 14 amino acids. In germline, CDR1 is SGHRS, CDR2 YFSETQ. The CDR3 region is CASSLAGGVYEQYF. DNA of the CDR3: TGCGCCAGCAGCTTGGCGGGTGGGGTCTACGAGCAGTACTTC.

V usage is TRBV9 and J usage is TRBJ1-1; D possibly corresponds to TRBD1 (5 bases). The CDR3 extends over 15 amino acids. Germline lookup yields CDR1 SGDLS and CDR2 YYNGEE. Trimming removed 0 bases at V and 0 bases at J, with 9 bases between. CDR3 residues: CASSVGVRVNTEAFF. CDR3 in DNA: TGTGCCAGCAGCGTAGGGGTCAGGGTGAACACTGAAGCTTTCTTT.

J is TRBJ2-2 and V is TRBV7-2; 7 bases match TRBD2. The CDR3 covers 16 residues. V lost 1 base and J lost 3; bases outside the gene matches: 5. The germline V gene has CDR1 SGHTA and CDR2 FQGNSA. The DNA of the CDR3 is TGTGCCAGCAGCTTAGTCTCTAGCGGTTACACCGGGGAGCTGTTTTTT. This gives the protein CASSLVSSGYTGELFF. The full variable domain, in which reference TRBV7-2 and TRBJ2-2 provide the parts outside the CDR3, is GAGVSQSPSNKVTEKGKDVELRCDPISGHTALYWYRQSLGQGLEFLIYFQGNSAPDKSGLPSDRFSAERTGGSVSTLTIQRTQQEDSAVYLCASSLVSSGYTGELFFGEGSRLTVL.

This sequence joins TRBV28 and TRBJ1-4; D gene ambiguous. Trimming cost V 8 bases and J 8 bases, with 21 bases left between them. Germline loops: CDR1 MDHEN, CDR2 SYDVKM. This CDR3 region has 15 residues. The CDR3 DNA is TGTGCCAGCTCCCGACGAAATAACCAAGGAGAAAAACTGTTTTTT. It encodes CASSRRNNQGEKLFF.

V is TRBV14 and J is TRBJ1-1; tentative D call: TRBD1 (5 bases). CDR1 SGHDN and CDR2 FVKESK come from the germline V gene. There are 11 residues in the CDR3. Trimming removed 10 bases at V and 3 bases at J, with 9 bases between. The DNA of the CDR3 is TGTGCCACCCGACAGCACACTGAAGCTTTCTTT. This codes for CATRQHTEAFF.

The chain couples TRBV14 to TRBJ2-5; 11 nucleotides agree with TRBD2. This CDR3 spans 16 amino acids. Germline trimming cut 4 bases from V and 3 bases from J; bases unmatched to any gene: 7. Germline-derived CDR1 and CDR2 are SGHDN and FVKESK. CDR3 coding DNA: TGTGCCAGCAGCCGACTAGCGGGGCGGGATAAAGAGACCCAGTACTTC. The encoded protein is CASSRLAGRDKETQYF.

V gene TRBV7-2 combines with J gene TRBJ2-5, with 14 positions matching TRBD2. CDR1 SGHTA and CDR2 FQGNSA come from the germline V gene. The CDR3 extends over 14 amino acids. V lost 4 bases to trimming and J lost 7 bases; unmatched junction nucleotides: 2. Here the CDR3 reads CASSSGLAGATQYF. In DNA, the CDR3 is TGTGCCAGCAGCTCGGGACTAGCGGGGGCGACCCAGTACTTC.

J is TRBJ2-5 and V is TRBV5-6, with D perhaps matching TRBD2 (5 bases). Trimming stripped 4 bases from V and 1 base from J, with 11 bases between. Germline V lookup: CDR1 SGHDT, CDR2 YYEEEE. The CDR3 is 14 amino acids. The CDR3 nucleotides are TGTGCCAGCAGCCCCCGGGATGGCCAAGAGACCCAGTACTTC. Its protein is CASSPRDGQETQYF.

The chain is built from TRBV28 and TRBJ2-7; a weak D match, TRBD1 (6 bases). The CDR3 length is 12 residues. Germline assignment: CDR1 MDHEN and CDR2 SYDVKM. With 5 bases removed from V and 10 bases from J, the gap between germline ends came to 15 bases. This CDR3 is CASSPGQTLQYF. The CDR3 coding sequence is TGTGCCAGCAGTCCTGGACAGACTCTACAGTACTTC.

The V and J genes are TRBV4-1 and TRBJ1-2; 12 bases align to TRBD1. Unmatched junction bases numbered 7, after V lost 2 bases and J lost 3 bases. Germline V gene data show CDR1 as MGHRA and CDR2 as YSYEKL. The CDR3 loop spans 17 amino acids. The CDR3 bases are TGCGCCAGCAGCCAACCCCGGGACAGGGGGCGCGACTATGGCTACACCTTC. Residues: CASSQPRDRGRDYGYTF.

This chain links TRBV20-1 with TRBJ1-5; 7 bases match TRBD1. J was trimmed by 0 bases and V by 5 bases; bases with no gene match: 13. CDR1 and CDR2 (germline): DFQATT, SNEGSKA (reference sequence). The CDR3 consists of 17 residues. As DNA, the CDR3 is TGCAGTGCTCGACCGGGACAGATGACTCTTAGCAATCAGCCCCAGCATTTT. This gives the protein CSARPGQMTLSNQPQHF.

The chain recombines TRBV13 with TRBJ1-2; 8 bases agree with TRBD1. Looked up from germline, CDR1 is PRHDT and CDR2 is FYEKMQ (reference sequence). The CDR3 runs 14 residues. The V gene end was trimmed by 4 bases and the J gene end by 5 bases; junction bases not matched to a gene: 6. In DNA form, the CDR3 reads TGTGCCAGCAGCTCAGGGGGCGTTAAGTATGGCTACACCTTC. Translated, it gives CASSSGGVKYGYTF.

V gene TRBV29-1 combines with J gene TRBJ2-1; TRBD1 or TRBD2 may be the D gene (5 bases each). Germline lookup yields CDR1 SQVTM and CDR2 ANQGSEA. V shed 6 bases and J shed 0 bases, with 24 bases lying between them. The CDR3 loop spans 18 amino acids. This CDR3 is CSVHRRGSTKHSYNEQFF. The CDR3 coding sequence is TGCAGCGTGCATAGAAGGGGTTCGACTAAACACTCCTACAATGAGCAGTTCTTC.

V gene TRBV20-1 combines with J gene TRBJ1-5; TRBD1 matches at 8 bases. The J segment lost 2 bases and the V segment lost 6 bases, leaving 9 bases of the junction unmatched. The germline V gene encodes CDR1 DFQATT and CDR2 SNEGSKA (reference sequence). This CDR3 is 15 amino acids long. The CDR3 loop is CSALTGQGGNQPQHF. DNA for the CDR3: TGCAGTGCCCTCACCGGACAGGGCGGCAATCAGCCCCAGCATTTT.

The CDR3 DNA reads as TGCGCCAGCAGCACACGACTAGCGGGGGGGTCTAGCACAGATACGCAGTATTTT. It yields the protein CASSTRLAGGSSTDTQYF. This chain uses TRBV4-1 with TRBJ2-3, with TRBD2 identical over 14 bases. In germline, CDR1 is MGHRA, CDR2 YSYEKL. The CDR3 has 18 amino acids. J was trimmed by 0 bases and V by 5 bases; bases with no gene match: 7.

This chain joins TRBV11-1 and TRBJ2-1; D remains unclear. The CDR3 covers 13 residues. Germline assignment: CDR1 SGHAT and CDR2 FQDESV (reference sequence). Trimming removed 5 bases at V and 8 bases at J, with 13 bases between. The chain's CDR3 is CASSPGSVYEQFF. The CDR3 DNA reads as TGTGCCAGCAGCCCAGGAAGTGTATATGAGCAGTTCTTC.

This chain uses TRBV4-2 with TRBJ1-2; no firm D call. Germline-derived CDR1 and CDR2 are LGHNA and YNFKEQ. The CDR3 is 16 amino acids. V lost 0 bases to trimming and J lost 3 bases, with 14 bases between them. CDR3 amino acids: CASSQDPYKAHYGYTF. The CDR3 bases are TGTGCCAGCAGCCAAGACCCGTACAAAGCCCACTATGGCTACACCTTC.

The chain is built from TRBV10-3 and TRBJ1-2, with a weak D call TRBD1 (5 bases). The CDR3 runs to 13 residues. Trimming cost V 8 bases and J 8 bases, with 18 bases left between them. Germline V gene data show CDR1 as ENHRY and CDR2 as SYGVKD. The CDR3 sequence: CAIAPGTVGGYTF. CDR3 sequence (DNA): TGTGCCATCGCACCCGGGACTGTGGGCGGCTACACCTTC.

The chain employs TRBV2 and TRBJ1-2, with TRBD1 as a possible D gene (6 bases). Trimming stripped 6 bases from V and 5 bases from J, with 16 bases between. The CDR3 runs 14 residues. From germline, CDR1 is SNHLY and CDR2 FYNNEI. The CDR3, as DNA: TGTGCCAGCAGCCCAGTGTCGGGGGCATATGGCTACACCTTC. Protein: CASSPVSGAYGYTF.

This clonotype was seen a single time. The chain has TRBV7-3 and TRBJ1-1, with a tentative D call TRBD1 (5 bases). The CDR3 extends over 14 amino acids. The V and J ends lost 5 bases and 1 base respectively, with 11 bases between them. The germline V gene has CDR1 SGHTA and CDR2 FQGTGA. CDR3 DNA sequence: TGTGCCAGCAGCCCAAATAGGGGGAACACTGAAGCTTTCTTT. The encoded protein is CASSPNRGNTEAFF.

This clonotype occurred a few times. The rearrangement joins TRBV30 to TRBJ1-4; D gene ambiguous. Deletions cut 3 bases from V and 2 bases from J, with 7 bases between. CDR3 size: 13 residues. Germline V gives CDR1 GTSNPN, CDR2 SVGIG (reference sequence). Here the CDR3 DNA reads TGTGCCTGGAGGGGGTCGACTAATGAAAAACTGTTTTTT. It yields the protein CAWRGSTNEKLFF.

The table lists this clonotype with a count of one. The chain has TRBV7-2 and TRBJ1-2; D remains unclear. V was cut by 4 bases and J by 4 bases, with 7 bases left in between. The germline CDR1 and CDR2 sequences are SGHTA and FQGNSA. CDR3 length: 12 residues. CDR3 nucleotides: TGTGCCAGCAGCTCGAATCGCTATGGCTACACCTTC. It encodes CASSSNRYGYTF.